Each of the 5 T cell receptor beta chains below was sequenced from the same sample in a study of blood T cell repertoires in COVID-19. Profiled with immunoSEQ multiplex PCR; TCRdb holds only in-frame clones, not every one. The sample includes 100,000 or so clones, approximately 90% of them seen just once. The sequenced sample consisted of peripheral blood. Receptors were obtained from a man in his forties or fifties with active COVID-19.

The chain's CDR3 is CASSEGQGNYGYTF. DNA of the CDR3: TGTGCCAGCAGCGAAGGACAGGGCAACTATGGCTACACCTTC. The gene calls are TRBV3-1 (or the pseudogene TRBV3-2) and TRBJ1-2; 8 positions agree with TRBD1. Trimming at V came to 5 bases and at J to 2 bases, leaving 4 bases not matched to a gene. Germline lookup yields CDR1 LGHDT and CDR2 YNNKEL (reference sequence). The CDR3 sequence is 14 residues long.

The rearrangement uses TRBV4-3 and TRBJ2-2; D remains unclear. V was clipped by 0 bases and J by 5 bases, with 13 bases between them. There are 16 residues in the CDR3. Germline CDR1 is LGHNA and CDR2 is YSLEER. This chain's CDR3 is CASSQDSHQKTGELFF. CDR3 DNA sequence: TGCGCCAGCAGCCAAGATTCCCACCAGAAAACCGGGGAGCTGTTTTTT.

The chain employs TRBV19 and TRBJ1-5; 10 nucleotides line up with TRBD1. CDR1 and CDR2 from the germline V gene are LNHDA and SQIVND (reference sequence). Trimming took 5 bases from V and 9 from J; bases not matched to a gene: 13. The CDR3 loop spans 16 amino acids. The CDR3 DNA reads TGTGCCAGTAGTCCCTGGACAGGGGGAGCCAAGCCGCCCCAGCATTTT. Encoded protein: CASSPWTGGAKPPQHF.

This rearrangement joins TRBV5-4 to TRBJ2-2, with no clear D. The germline V gene encodes CDR1 SGHNT and CDR2 YYREEE (reference sequence). The V end lost 1 base, the J end lost 1 base, and 2 bases lay between the germline ends. The CDR3 extends over 13 amino acids. The CDR3 protein is CASSLQNTGELFF. The CDR3 nucleotides are TGTGCCAGCAGCTTGCAGAACACCGGGGAGCTGTTTTTT.

This clone has a single count. V usage is TRBV15 and J usage is TRBJ2-4; weak D call: TRBD2 (6 bases). The V end was cut by 3 bases, the J end by 4 bases, with 25 bases between. CDR1 and CDR2 from the germline V gene are LNHNV and YYDKDF (reference sequence). This CDR3 contains 19 residues. CDR3 sequence: CATSSPLGTGVGWKNIQYF. CDR3 in DNA: TGTGCCACCAGCAGCCCCCTGGGGACGGGGGTTGGCTGGAAAAACATTCAGTACTTC.